The rows below give T cell receptor beta chains drawn from one sample of a study of T-cell reconstitution after alpha-beta-depleted transplantation in children. TCRdb redid the calling of the PCR reads with MiXCR, one entry per CDR3 protein. The table includes approximately 210,000 distinct CDR3 sequences, 13% to 15% detected once. Sequenced here: PBMCs from the stem cell graft donor, sampled from the stem cell graft. All receptors derive from a human donor who donated a stem cell graft to a child with acute lymphoblastic leukemia. Each CDR3 is given with its conserved first and last residue. D genes are given only for firm matches. Not every row has a clone size; where given, it reads once, few, many or a size class.

TRBD2	TRBV27	many	TRBJ2-1	14	CASTAGGPYNEQFF	TGTGCCAGCACAGCGGGAGGGCCCTACAATGAGCAGTTCTTC
NA	TRBV28	many	TRBJ2-1	12	CASSLRDYEQFF	TGTGCCAGCAGCCTCCGGGACTATGAGCAGTTCTTC
NA	TRBV12-3/TRBV12-4	many	TRBJ2-2	14	CASSYLLDTGELFF	TGTGCCAGCAGTTACCTCTTAGACACCGGGGAGCTGTTTTTT
NA	TRBV5-1	many	TRBJ2-2	15	CASSLISGNTGELFF	TGCGCCAGCAGCTTGATTAGCGGGAACACCGGGGAGCTGTTTTTT
NA	TRBV3-1	NA	TRBJ1-2	17	CASSHVIGIASRGGYTF	TGTGCCAGCAGCCATGTGATCGGAATAGCCTCAAGGGGTGGCTACACCTTC
NA	TRBV20-1	many	TRBJ1-3	14	CSAEDGSSGNTIYF	TGCAGTGCTGAGGACGGCTCCTCTGGAAACACCATATATTTT
TRBD1	TRBV5-1	many	TRBJ2-1	15	CASTDRGGPGSEQFF	TGCGCCAGCACCGACAGGGGGGGACCGGGCAGTGAGCAGTTCTTC
NA	TRBV9	many	TRBJ1-2	17	CASSVSGTSLNSYGYTF	TGTGCCAGCAGCGTGTCCGGGACCTCCTTAAATAGCTATGGCTACACCTTC
NA	TRBV5-1	few	TRBJ2-2	15	CASSSKGANTGELFF	TGCGCCAGCAGCTCGAAGGGAGCGAACACCGGGGAGCTGTTTTTT
NA	TRBV7-9	many	TRBJ1-1	14	CASSLTAGNTEAFF	TGTGCCAGCAGCTTAACGGCGGGAAACACTGAAGCTTTCTTT
NA	TRBV28	many	TRBJ1-5	15	CASSLLGRSNQPQHF	TGTGCCAGCAGTTTATTAGGCCGCAGCAATCAGCCCCAGCATTTT
NA	TRBV29-1	many	TRBJ1-1	11	CSGKEDTEAFF	TGCAGCGGTAAGGAGGACACTGAAGCTTTCTTT
TRBD2	TRBV20-1	many	TRBJ2-7	12	CSASAGVREQYF	TGCAGTGCTAGCGCGGGAGTTCGCGAGCAGTACTTC
TRBD1	TRBV20-1	many	TRBJ2-7	12	CSALTGGGEQYF	TGCAGTGCTCTTACAGGGGGCGGCGAGCAGTACTTC
NA	TRBV7-9	NA	TRBJ1-1	13	CASRGGVNTEAFF	TGTGCCAGCAGGGGGGGGGTGAACACTGAAGCTTTCTTT
NA	TRBV4-2	many	TRBJ2-7	15	CASSHGTGIGVEQYF	TGTGCCAGCAGCCATGGAACAGGGATTGGGGTCGAGCAGTACTTC
NA	TRBV7-2	many	TRBJ2-1	13	CASSIGGKDEQFF	TGTGCCAGCAGCATAGGAGGAAAGGATGAGCAGTTCTTC
NA	TRBV28	many	TRBJ1-5	14	CASARVQNYQPQHF	TGTGCCAGCGCCCGGGTCCAGAATTATCAGCCCCAGCATTTT
TRBD1	TRBV28	NA	TRBJ1-3	17	CASSSGDRGVLGNTIYF	TGTGCCAGCAGTTCTGGGGACAGGGGAGTCCTCGGAAACACCATATATTTT
TRBD2	TRBV29-1	many	TRBJ2-7	13	CSVMTSARYEQYF	TGCAGCGTAATGACTAGCGCCCGCTACGAGCAGTACTTC
NA	TRBV11-2	many	TRBJ2-5	15	CASSLVRLESETQYF	TGTGCCAGCAGCTTAGTCAGGCTAGAATCAGAGACCCAGTACTTC
TRBD1	TRBV5-1	many	TRBJ1-2	14	CASSLGQGRDGYTF	TGCGCCAGCAGCTTGGGACAGGGACGCGACGGCTACACCTTC
TRBD1	TRBV13	NA	TRBJ1-2	14	CASSFEGGASGYTF	TGTGCCAGCAGCTTCGAAGGGGGCGCTTCTGGCTACACCTTC
NA	TRBV5-1	many	TRBJ2-6	18	CASSSGGILGSGANVLTF	TGCGCCAGCAGCTCTGGGGGGATCCTGGGGTCTGGGGCCAACGTCCTGACTTTC
NA	TRBV7-6	few	TRBJ2-6	18	CASSAGSGPTGGANVLTF	TGTGCCAGCAGCGCAGGGTCGGGGCCCACTGGGGGGGCCAACGTCCTGACTTTC
TRBD1	TRBV5-1	many	TRBJ2-5	16	CASSPKDRERGQTQYF	TGCGCCAGCAGCCCCAAGGACAGGGAGAGGGGGCAGACCCAGTACTTC
NA	TRBV4-2	many	TRBJ1-1	14	CASLSRGTNTEAFF	TGTGCTTCCTTATCAAGGGGGACGAACACTGAAGCTTTCTTT
NA	TRBV10-3	many	TRBJ2-7	15	CAIRPTDRSSYEQYF	TGTGCCATCCGACCCACTGACAGGAGCTCCTACGAGCAGTACTTC
TRBD1	TRBV7-8	few	TRBJ1-2	15	CASSPKRTGKVGYTF	TGTGCCAGCAGCCCGAAGAGGACAGGGAAGGTTGGCTACACCTTC
NA	TRBV5-8	many	TRBJ1-2	13	CASSLGVTYGYTF	TGTGCCAGCAGCCTAGGGGTTACCTATGGCTACACCTTC
TRBD2	TRBV20-1	many	TRBJ2-7	14	CSARVASGEGEQYF	TGCAGTGCTAGAGTCGCTAGCGGGGAGGGCGAGCAGTACTTC
TRBD1	TRBV5-1	few	TRBJ2-2	15	CASKPGQSNTGELFF	TGCGCCAGCAAGCCGGGACAGTCGAACACCGGGGAGCTGTTTTTT
NA	TRBV11-2	NA	TRBJ1-5	15	CASSLFAGADQPQHF	TGTGCCAGCAGCCTCTTCGCAGGGGCAGATCAGCCCCAGCATTTT
NA	TRBV6-1	few	TRBJ1-3	13	CASSGRSGNTIYF	TGTGCCAGCAGTGGTCGCTCTGGAAACACCATATATTTT
TRBD1	TRBV29-1	many	TRBJ2-1	14	CSAGQGASYNEQFF	TGCAGCGCGGGACAGGGGGCCAGCTACAATGAGCAGTTCTTC
NA	TRBV10-3	many	TRBJ2-5	13	CAISDGTEETQYF	TGTGCCATCAGTGATGGAACAGAAGAGACCCAGTACTTC
NA	TRBV2	many	TRBJ2-3	16	CASTYTVSASTDTQYF	TGTGCCAGCACCTATACGGTCAGCGCTAGCACAGATACGCAGTATTTT
NA	TRBV7-9	many	TRBJ1-1	9	CASNSEAFF	TGTGCCAGCAACAGTGAAGCTTTCTTT
NA	TRBV5-1	many	TRBJ2-3	13	CASSLEVEDTQYF	TGCGCCAGCAGCTTGGAAGTCGAAGATACGCAGTATTTT
TRBD2	TRBV10-3	many	TRBJ2-1	14	CAIGTSATYNEQFF	TGTGCCATCGGGACTAGCGCAACCTACAATGAGCAGTTCTTC
NA	TRBV12-3/TRBV12-4	many	TRBJ2-3	14	CASNPGRTADTQYF	TGTGCCAGCAACCCCGGGAGGACAGCAGATACGCAGTATTTT
NA	TRBV4-1	many	TRBJ2-4	14	CASSPPLAKNIQYF	TGCGCCAGCAGCCCACCCCTAGCCAAAAACATTCAGTACTTC
NA	TRBV12-3/TRBV12-4	many	TRBJ2-5	14	CASRYTQGGETQYF	TGTGCCAGCAGGTACACGCAGGGAGGCGAGACCCAGTACTTC
TRBD2	TRBV6-2/TRBV6-3	many	TRBJ2-1	16	CASSAGLAGLLYEQFF	TGTGCCAGCAGTGCGGGACTAGCGGGGCTGTTGTATGAGCAGTTCTTC
TRBD2	TRBV5-5	many	TRBJ2-3	17	CASSRTDSGRRTDTQYF	TGTGCCAGCAGCAGAACAGATAGCGGGAGAAGGACAGATACGCAGTATTTT
NA	TRBV5-1	many	TRBJ2-2	11	CASSLPGELFF	TGCGCCAGCAGCTTGCCCGGGGAGCTGTTTTTT
NA	TRBV6-4	NA	TRBJ2-5	12	CAAGLLQETQYF	TGTGCCGCCGGACTTCTTCAAGAGACCCAGTACTTC
NA	TRBV28	many	TRBJ2-7	15	CASSVAEDSSYEQYF	TGTGCCAGCAGCGTTGCCGAAGACAGCTCCTACGAGCAGTACTTC
NA	TRBV7-9	NA	TRBJ1-1	14	CASSLLGGSTEAFF	TGTGCCAGCAGCTTACTGGGGGGGAGCACTGAAGCTTTCTTT